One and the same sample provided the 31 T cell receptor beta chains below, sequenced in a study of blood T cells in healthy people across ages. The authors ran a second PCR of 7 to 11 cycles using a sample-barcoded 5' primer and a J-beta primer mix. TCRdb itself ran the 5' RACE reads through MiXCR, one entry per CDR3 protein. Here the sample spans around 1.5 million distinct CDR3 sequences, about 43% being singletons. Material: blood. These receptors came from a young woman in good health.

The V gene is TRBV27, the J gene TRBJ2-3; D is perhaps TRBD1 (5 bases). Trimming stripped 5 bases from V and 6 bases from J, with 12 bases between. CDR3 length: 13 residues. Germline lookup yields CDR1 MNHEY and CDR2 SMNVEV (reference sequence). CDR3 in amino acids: CASSVQDLDTQYF. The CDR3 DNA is TGTGCCAGCAGTGTACAGGACCTTGATACGCAGTATTTT.

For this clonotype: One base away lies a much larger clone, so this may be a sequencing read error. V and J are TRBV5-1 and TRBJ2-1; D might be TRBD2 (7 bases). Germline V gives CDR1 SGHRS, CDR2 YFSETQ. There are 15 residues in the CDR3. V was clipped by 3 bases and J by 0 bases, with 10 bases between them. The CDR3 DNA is TGCGCCAGCAGCTGGGGGGGACACTCCTACAATGAGCAGTTCTTC. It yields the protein CASSWGGHSYNEQFF.

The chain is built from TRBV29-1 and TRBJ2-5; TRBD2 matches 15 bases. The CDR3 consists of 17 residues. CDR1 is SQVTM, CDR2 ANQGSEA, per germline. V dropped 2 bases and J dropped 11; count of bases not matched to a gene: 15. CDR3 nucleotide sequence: TGCAGCGTTGAACAACCCGGGACTAGCGGGAGGTTGGGTGAGCAGTACTTC. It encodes CSVEQPGTSGRLGEQYF.

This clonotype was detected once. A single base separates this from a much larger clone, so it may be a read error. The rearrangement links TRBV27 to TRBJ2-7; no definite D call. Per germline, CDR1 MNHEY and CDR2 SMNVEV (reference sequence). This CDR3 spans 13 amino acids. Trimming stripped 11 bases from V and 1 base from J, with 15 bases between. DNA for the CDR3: TGTGCCGGCATCGGCCCCAATTCCTACGAGCAGTACTTC. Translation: CAGIGPNSYEQYF.

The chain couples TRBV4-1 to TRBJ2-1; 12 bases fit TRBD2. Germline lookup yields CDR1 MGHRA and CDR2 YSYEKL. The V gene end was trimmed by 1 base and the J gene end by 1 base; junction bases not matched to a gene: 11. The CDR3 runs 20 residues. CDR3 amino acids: CASSQGLLAGGPKSYNEQFF. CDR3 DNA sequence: TGCGCCAGCAGCCAAGGTTTGCTAGCGGGGGGGCCAAAGTCCTACAATGAGCAGTTCTTC.

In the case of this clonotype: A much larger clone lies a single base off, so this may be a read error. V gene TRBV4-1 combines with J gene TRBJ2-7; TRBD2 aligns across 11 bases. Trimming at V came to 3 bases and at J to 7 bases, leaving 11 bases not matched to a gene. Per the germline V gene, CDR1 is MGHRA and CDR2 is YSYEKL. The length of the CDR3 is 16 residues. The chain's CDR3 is CASSHATSGENNEQYF. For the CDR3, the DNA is TGCGCCAGCAGCCATGCGACTAGCGGGGAAAACAATGAGCAGTACTTC.

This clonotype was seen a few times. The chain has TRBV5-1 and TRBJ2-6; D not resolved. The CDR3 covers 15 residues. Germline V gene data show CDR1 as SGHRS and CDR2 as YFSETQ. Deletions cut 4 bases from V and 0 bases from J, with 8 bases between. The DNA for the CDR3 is TGCGCCAGCAGCCTGCAGACCTCTGGGGCCAACGTCCTGACTTTC. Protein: CASSLQTSGANVLTF.

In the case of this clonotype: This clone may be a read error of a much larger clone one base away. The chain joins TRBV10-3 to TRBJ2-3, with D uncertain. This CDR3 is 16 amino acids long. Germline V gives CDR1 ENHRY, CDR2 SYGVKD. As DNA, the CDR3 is TGTGCCGTCAGTGAGTCGCCCGGTTTTCGCACAGATACGCAGTATTTT. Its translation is CAVSESPGFRTDTQYF.

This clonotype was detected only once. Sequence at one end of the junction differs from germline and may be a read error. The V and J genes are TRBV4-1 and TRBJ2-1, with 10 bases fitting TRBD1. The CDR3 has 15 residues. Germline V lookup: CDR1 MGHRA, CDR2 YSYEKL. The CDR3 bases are TGCGCCAGCAGCCAATTTGTGGACAGGGGGAATGAGCGGTTCTTC. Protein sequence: CASSQFVDRGNERFF.

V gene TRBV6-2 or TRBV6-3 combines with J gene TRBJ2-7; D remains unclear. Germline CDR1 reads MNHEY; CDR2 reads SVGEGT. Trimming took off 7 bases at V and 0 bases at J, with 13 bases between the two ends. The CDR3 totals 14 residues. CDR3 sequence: CASTHDAFSYEQYF. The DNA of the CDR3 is TGTGCCAGCACCCACGACGCCTTCTCCTACGAGCAGTACTTC.

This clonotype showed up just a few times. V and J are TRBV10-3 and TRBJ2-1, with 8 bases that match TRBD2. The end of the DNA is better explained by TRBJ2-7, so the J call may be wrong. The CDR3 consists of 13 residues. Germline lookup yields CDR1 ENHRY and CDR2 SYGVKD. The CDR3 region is CAIGGLAGNEQYF. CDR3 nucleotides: TGTGCCATCGGCGGACTAGCTGGCAATGAGCAGTACTTC.

The CDR3 bases are TGTGCCGGCACCCACGGGCTAGCGGGAGCGACCGAGCAGTACTTC. It specifies CAGTHGLAGATEQYF. The chain employs TRBV6-2 or TRBV6-3 and TRBJ2-7; 10 bases fit TRBD2. There are 15 residues in the CDR3. Germline V gives CDR1 MNHEY, CDR2 SVGEGT. V was pared by 11 bases and J by 6 bases, with 16 bases of the junction left unmatched.

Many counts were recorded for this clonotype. The CDR3 coding sequence is TGCGCCAGCAGCTTGGATGGAAATCAGCCCCAGCATTTT. Translating gives CASSLDGNQPQHF. The chain joins TRBV5-1 to TRBJ1-5; no firm D call. V lost 0 bases and J lost 4, with 5 bases in between. CDR3 length equals 13 residues. CDR1 is SGHRS and CDR2 is YFSETQ in the germline V gene. The full variable domain, rest sourced from reference TRBV5-1 and TRBJ1-5, is KAGVTQTPRYLIKTRGQQVTLSCSPISGHRSVSWYQQTPGQGLQFLFEYFSETQRNKGNFPGRFSGRQFSNSRSEMNVSTLELGDSALYLCASSLDGNQPQHFGDGTRLSIL.

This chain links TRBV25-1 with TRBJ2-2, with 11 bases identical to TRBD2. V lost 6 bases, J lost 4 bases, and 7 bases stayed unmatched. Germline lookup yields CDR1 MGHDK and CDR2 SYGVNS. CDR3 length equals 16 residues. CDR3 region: CASRPSGTSGTGELFF. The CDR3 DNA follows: TGTGCCAGCAGACCTTCCGGGACTAGCGGCACCGGGGAGCTGTTTTTT.

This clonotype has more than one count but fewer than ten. CDR3 DNA: TGCAGTGCCAGGGCCAAACTCCTCTCCTACGAGCAGTACTTC. It is translated as CSARAKLLSYEQYF. This chain links TRBV20-1 with TRBJ2-7, with D perhaps matching TRBD1 (5 bases). This CDR3 has 14 residues. Trimming stripped 6 bases from V and 0 bases from J, with 15 bases between. Germline V gene data show CDR1 as DFQATT and CDR2 as SNEGSKA (reference sequence).

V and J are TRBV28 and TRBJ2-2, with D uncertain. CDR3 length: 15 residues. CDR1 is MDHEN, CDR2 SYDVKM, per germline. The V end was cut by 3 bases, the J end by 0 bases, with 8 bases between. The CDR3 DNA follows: TGTGCCAGCAGTTTCCCCCGTACGAACACCGGGGAGCTGTTTTTT. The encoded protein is CASSFPRTNTGELFF.

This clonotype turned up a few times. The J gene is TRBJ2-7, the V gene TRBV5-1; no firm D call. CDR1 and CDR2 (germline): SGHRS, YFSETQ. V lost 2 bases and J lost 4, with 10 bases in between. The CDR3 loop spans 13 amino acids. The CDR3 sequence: CASSFGARYEQYF. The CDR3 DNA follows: TGCGCCAGCAGCTTTGGAGCTCGTTACGAGCAGTACTTC.

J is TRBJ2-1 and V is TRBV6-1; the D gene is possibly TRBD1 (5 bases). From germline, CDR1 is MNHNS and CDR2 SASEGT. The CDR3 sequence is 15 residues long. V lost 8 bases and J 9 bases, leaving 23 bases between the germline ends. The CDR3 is CASEVVGDLNSEQFF. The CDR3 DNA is TGTGCCAGCGAAGTAGTAGGGGATCTGAACAGTGAGCAGTTCTTC.

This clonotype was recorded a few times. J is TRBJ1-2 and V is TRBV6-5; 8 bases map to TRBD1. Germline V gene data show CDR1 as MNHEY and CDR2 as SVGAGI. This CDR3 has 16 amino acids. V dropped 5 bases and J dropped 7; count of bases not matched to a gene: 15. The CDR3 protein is CASSTPSRAGGVGYTF. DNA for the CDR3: TGTGCCAGCAGTACCCCTTCTAGGGCAGGGGGCGTTGGCTACACCTTC.

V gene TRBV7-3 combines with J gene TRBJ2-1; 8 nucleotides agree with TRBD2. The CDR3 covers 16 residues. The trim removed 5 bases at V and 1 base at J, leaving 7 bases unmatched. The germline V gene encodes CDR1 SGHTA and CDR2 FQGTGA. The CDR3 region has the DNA TGTGCCAGCAGCCAGAGCGGGGGTCGATCCTACAATGAGCAGTTCTTC. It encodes CASSQSGGRSYNEQFF.

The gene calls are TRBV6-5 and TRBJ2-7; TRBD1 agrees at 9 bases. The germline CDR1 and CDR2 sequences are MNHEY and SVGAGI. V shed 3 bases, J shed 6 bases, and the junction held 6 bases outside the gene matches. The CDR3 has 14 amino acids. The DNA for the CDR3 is TGTGCCAGCAGTTATGGGACAGGGATTGGCGAGCAGTACTTC. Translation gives CASSYGTGIGEQYF.

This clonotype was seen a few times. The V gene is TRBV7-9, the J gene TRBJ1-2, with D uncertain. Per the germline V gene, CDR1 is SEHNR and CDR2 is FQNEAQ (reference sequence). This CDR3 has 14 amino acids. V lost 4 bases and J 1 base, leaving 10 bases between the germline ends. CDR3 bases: TGTGCCAGCAGCTCCACTGAGGGTAACTATGGCTACACCTTC. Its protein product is CASSSTEGNYGYTF.

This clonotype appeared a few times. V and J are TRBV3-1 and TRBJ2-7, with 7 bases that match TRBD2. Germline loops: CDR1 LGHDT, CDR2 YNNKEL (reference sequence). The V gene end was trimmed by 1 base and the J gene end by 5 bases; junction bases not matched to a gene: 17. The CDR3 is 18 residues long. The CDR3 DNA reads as TGTGCCAGCAGCCAAGGGATGGTAGCGGGTCAACCCGGCCACGAGCAGTACTTC. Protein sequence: CASSQGMVAGQPGHEQYF.

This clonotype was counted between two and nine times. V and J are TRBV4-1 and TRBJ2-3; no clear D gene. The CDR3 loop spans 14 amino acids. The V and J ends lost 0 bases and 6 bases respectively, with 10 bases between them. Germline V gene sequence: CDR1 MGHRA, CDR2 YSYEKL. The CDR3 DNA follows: TGCGCCAGCAGCCAAGAAAGGGCTCGGGATACGCAGTATTTT. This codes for CASSQERARDTQYF.

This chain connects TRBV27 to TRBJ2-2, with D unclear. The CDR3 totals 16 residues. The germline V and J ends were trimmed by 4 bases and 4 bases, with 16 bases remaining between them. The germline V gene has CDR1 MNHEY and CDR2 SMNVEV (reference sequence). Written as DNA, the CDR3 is TGTGCCAGCAGTTCAGGACGGGCGGCAAGCACCGGGGAGCTGTTTTTT. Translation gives CASSSGRAASTGELFF.

CDR3 DNA sequence: TGTGCCAGCAGCTTCGGGGGGCCGGGCGCCTACGAGCAGTACTTC. Translating it yields CASSFGGPGAYEQYF. V and J are TRBV7-6 and TRBJ2-7; TRBD2 is a possible D gene (7 bases). V was trimmed by 3 bases and J by 2 bases, leaving 14 bases between them. CDR1 and CDR2 from the germline V gene are SGHVS and FNYEAQ. The CDR3 runs to 15 residues.

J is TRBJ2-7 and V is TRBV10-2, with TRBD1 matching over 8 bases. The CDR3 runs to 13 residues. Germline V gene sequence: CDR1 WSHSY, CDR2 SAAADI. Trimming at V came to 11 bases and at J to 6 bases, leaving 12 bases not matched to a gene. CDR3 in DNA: TGCGCCGGAGCAAGGACAGGGTTCAGCGAGCAGTACTTC. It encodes CAGARTGFSEQYF.

The CDR3 loop is CATSGDRDNQPQHF. The CDR3 DNA follows: TGTGCCACCAGCGGTGACAGAGACAATCAGCCCCAGCATTTT. The chain links TRBV15 to TRBJ1-5; TRBD1 might be the D (5 bases). Looked up from germline, CDR1 is LNHNV and CDR2 is YYDKDF (reference sequence). There are 14 residues in the CDR3. V was cut by 5 bases and J by 3 bases, with 11 bases left in between.

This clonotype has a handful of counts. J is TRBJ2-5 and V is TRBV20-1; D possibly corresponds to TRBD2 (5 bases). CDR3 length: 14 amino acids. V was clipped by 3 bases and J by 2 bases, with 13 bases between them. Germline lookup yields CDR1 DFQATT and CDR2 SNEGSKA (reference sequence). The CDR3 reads CSASPRRGQETQYF. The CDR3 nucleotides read TGCAGTGCTAGTCCCCGTCGCGGGCAAGAGACCCAGTACTTC.

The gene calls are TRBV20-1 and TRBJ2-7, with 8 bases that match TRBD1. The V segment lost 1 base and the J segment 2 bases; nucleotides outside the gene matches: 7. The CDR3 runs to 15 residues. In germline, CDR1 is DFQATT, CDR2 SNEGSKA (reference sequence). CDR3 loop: CSARGQGKIPYEQYF. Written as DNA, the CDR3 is TGCAGTGCTAGAGGACAGGGGAAAATCCCCTACGAGCAGTACTTC.

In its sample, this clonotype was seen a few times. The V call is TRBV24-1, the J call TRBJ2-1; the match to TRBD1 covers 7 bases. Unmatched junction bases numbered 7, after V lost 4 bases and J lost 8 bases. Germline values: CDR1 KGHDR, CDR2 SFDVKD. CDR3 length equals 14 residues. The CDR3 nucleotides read TGTGCCACCAGTGACCGGGACAGTGGCGATGAGCAGTTCTTC. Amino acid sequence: CATSDRDSGDEQFF.